A single TCR beta chain is shown here with its context. What it binds is not known. The data are from a study of Ad26.COV2.S vaccination and SARS-CoV-2 variants. The wider study: The study gave Ad26.COV2.S intramuscularly, once or twice 56 days apart.

Sample treatment: 15 to 20 received Ad26.COV2.S at low or high dose, single or two shots; about 5 received placebo; per-sample allocation not given. After the first vaccine or placebo injection, samples were drawn on day 63. Overall study results and limits: Participants given vaccine showed non-spike TCR breadth similar to that of placebo recipients. Relative to placebo recipients, vaccine recipients exhibited elevated spike-specific TCR breadth.

Trimming removed 3 bases from V and 11 bases from J, with 23 bases in between. The CDR3 totals 16 residues. Germline CDR1 LNHDA, CDR2 SQIVND (reference sequence). The protocol was immunoSEQ multiplex PCR, while the TCRdb copy is restricted to in-frame clones and leaves out a portion. The data hold about 410,000 clones, with about 90% observed a single time. V is TRBV19 and J is TRBJ2-1; tentatively, D is TRBD2 (5 bases). This clonotype was sampled from a person aged 18-60 years who received the Ad26.COV2.S COVID-19 vaccine or a placebo. This material consisted of peripheral blood, taken in a trial of Ad26.COV2.S vaccine versus placebo. The CDR3 DNA is TGTGCCAGTAGTATGGTCGGGATATCGGCCAACTTGCAGCAGTTCTTC. This encodes CASSMVGISANLQQFF. Together with reference TRBV19 and TRBJ2-1, the CDR3 gives the full variable domain: DGGITQSPKYLFRKEGQNVTLSCEQNLNHDAMYWYRQDPGQGLRLIYYSQIVNDFQKGDIAEGYSVSREKKESFPLTVTSAQKNPTAFYLCASSMVGISANLQQFFGPGTRLTVL.